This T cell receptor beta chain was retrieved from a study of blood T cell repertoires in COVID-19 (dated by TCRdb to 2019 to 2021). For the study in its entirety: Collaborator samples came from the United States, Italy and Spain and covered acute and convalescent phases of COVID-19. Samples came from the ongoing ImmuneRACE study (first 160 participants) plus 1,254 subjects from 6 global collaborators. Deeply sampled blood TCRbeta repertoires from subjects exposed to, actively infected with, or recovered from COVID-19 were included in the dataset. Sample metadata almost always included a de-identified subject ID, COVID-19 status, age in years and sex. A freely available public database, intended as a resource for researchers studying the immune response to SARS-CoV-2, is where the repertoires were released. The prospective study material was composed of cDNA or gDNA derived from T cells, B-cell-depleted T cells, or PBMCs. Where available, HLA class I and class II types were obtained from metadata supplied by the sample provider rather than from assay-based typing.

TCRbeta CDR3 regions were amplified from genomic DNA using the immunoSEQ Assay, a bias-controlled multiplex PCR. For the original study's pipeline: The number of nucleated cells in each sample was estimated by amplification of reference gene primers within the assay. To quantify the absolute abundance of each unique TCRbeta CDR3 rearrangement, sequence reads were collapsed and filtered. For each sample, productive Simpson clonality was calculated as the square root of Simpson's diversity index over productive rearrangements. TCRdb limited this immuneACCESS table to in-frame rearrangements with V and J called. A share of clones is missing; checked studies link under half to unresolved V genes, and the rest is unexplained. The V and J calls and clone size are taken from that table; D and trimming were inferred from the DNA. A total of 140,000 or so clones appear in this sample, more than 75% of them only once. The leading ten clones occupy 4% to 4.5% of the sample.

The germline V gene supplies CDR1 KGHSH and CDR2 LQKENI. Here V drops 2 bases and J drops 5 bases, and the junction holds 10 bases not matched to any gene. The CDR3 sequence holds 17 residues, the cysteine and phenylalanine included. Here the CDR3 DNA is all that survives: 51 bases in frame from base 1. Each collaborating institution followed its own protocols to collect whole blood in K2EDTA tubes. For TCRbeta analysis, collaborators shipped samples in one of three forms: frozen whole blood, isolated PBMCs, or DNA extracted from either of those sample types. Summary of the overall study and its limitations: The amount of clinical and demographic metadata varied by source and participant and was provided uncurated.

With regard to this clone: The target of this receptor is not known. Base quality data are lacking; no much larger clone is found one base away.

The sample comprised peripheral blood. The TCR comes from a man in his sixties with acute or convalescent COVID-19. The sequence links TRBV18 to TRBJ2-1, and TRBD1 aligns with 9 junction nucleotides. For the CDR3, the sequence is CASSPIPGTGNDNEQFF. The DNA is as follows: TGTGCCAGCTCACCAATTCCCGGGACAGGGAATGACAATGAGCAGTTCTTC.